These 9 T cell receptor beta chains were all obtained from the same sample, sequenced in a study of cytomegalovirus exposure and HLA in healthy donors. The PCR contained 60 Vbeta and 13 Jbeta primers. The repertoire was sequenced with immunoSEQ multiplex PCR; TCRdb's copy has only in-frame clones and lacks some. The sample includes about 78,000 clones, roughly three quarters seen only once; the top ten take over 20%. Sequenced sample: PBMCs. These receptors all come from a woman between 45 and 60 years old in good health and CMV-seropositive.

Only a few counts were recorded for this clone. The chain links TRBV19 to TRBJ2-7, with D possibly being TRBD2 (6 bases). The CDR3 covers 15 residues. V was trimmed by 4 bases and J by 0 bases, leaving 13 bases between them. Germline values: CDR1 LNHDA, CDR2 SQIVND (reference sequence). DNA of the CDR3: TGTGCCAGTAGTAAGAGTGGAGGGAGCTCCTACGAGCAGTACTTC. It translates to CASSKSGGSSYEQYF.

The V and J genes are TRBV5-1 and TRBJ2-3; D might be TRBD2 (5 bases). The CDR3 extends over 14 amino acids. V lost 0 bases and J lost 2, with 7 bases in between. The germline V gene encodes CDR1 SGHRS and CDR2 YFSETQ. CDR3 loop: CASSLASYTDTQYF. Written as DNA, the CDR3 is TGCGCCAGCAGCTTGGCTAGCTACACAGATACGCAGTATTTT.

V usage is TRBV6-5 and J usage is TRBJ2-7, with 9 bases lining up with TRBD1. V shed 2 bases and J 3 bases; nucleotides not matched to a gene: 2. This CDR3 spans 14 amino acids. The germline V gene encodes CDR1 MNHEY and CDR2 SVGAGI. The CDR3 coding sequence is TGTGCCAGCAGTTACGGGACAGGGAACTACGAGCAGTACTTC. It yields the protein CASSYGTGNYEQYF.

The chain uses TRBV6-1 and TRBJ2-7, with D perhaps matching TRBD2 (6 bases). CDR3 length: 12 residues. Per germline, CDR1 MNHNS and CDR2 SASEGT. Trimming pared 11 bases from V and 3 bases from J, leaving 14 bases between. The CDR3 DNA reads as TGTGCCGGAGACGGAGGGGTCTACGAGCAGTACTTC. Protein sequence: CAGDGGVYEQYF.

The chain joins TRBV5-1 to TRBJ2-2; D is undetermined. This CDR3 comprises 15 residues. Trimming took off 5 bases at V and 0 bases at J, with 11 bases between the two ends. From germline, CDR1 is SGHRS and CDR2 YFSETQ. The CDR3 DNA reads as TGCGCCAGCAGTCCCCCCCAGGCGAACACCGGGGAGCTGTTTTTT. Amino acid sequence: CASSPPQANTGELFF.

The chain is built from TRBV23-1 and TRBJ2-7; TRBD2 agrees at 9 bases. TRBV23-1 qualifies as an ORF whose function is uncertain. This CDR3 contains 18 residues. V trimming: 2 bases; J trimming: 3 bases; junction bases outside the gene matches: 14. The CDR3 nucleotides read TGCGCCAGCAGTCAAAAACCCCCTCGGCGGGAGGGCTACTACGAGCAGTACGTC. Translation: CASSQKPPRREGYYEQYV.

The CDR3 region has the DNA TGTGCCAGCAGTGCATCAACTGAAGCTTTCTTT. Encoded protein: CASSASTEAFF. The rearrangement joins TRBV6-1 to TRBJ1-1; D not resolved. This CDR3 is 11 amino acids long. Trimming stripped 4 bases from V and 5 bases from J, with 5 bases between. CDR1 MNHNS and CDR2 SASEGT come from the germline V gene.

As for this clone: Other nucleotide sequences in the sample specify the same CDR3. This chain uses TRBV7-9 with TRBJ2-1, with a possible D match to TRBD2 (7 bases). In germline, CDR1 is SEHNR, CDR2 FQNEAQ (reference sequence). The ends were cut back, 6 bases at V and 10 bases at J, with 13 bases in the middle. The CDR3 runs 12 residues. This chain's CDR3 is CASRPGGPEQFF. CDR3 nucleotide sequence: TGTGCCAGCAGACCCGGGGGGCCCGAGCAGTTCTTC.

The chain carries TRBV6-1 and TRBJ2-7, with a weak D call TRBD2 (5 bases). V was clipped by 7 bases and J by 2 bases, with 12 bases between them. Germline V gene data show CDR1 as MNHNS and CDR2 as SASEGT. The length of the CDR3 is 13 residues. CDR3 protein: CASTLSGAYEQYV. CDR3 nucleotide sequence: TGTGCCAGCACATTGAGCGGAGCCTACGAGCAGTACGTC.